Included here is one TCR beta chain sequence, with context. The CDR3 spans 15 residues. The V gene's germline CDR1 is MNHEY and CDR2 SMNVEV (reference sequence). Trimming at V came to 7 bases and at J to 1 base, leaving 9 bases not matched to a gene. Sequencing was performed with immunoSEQ multiplex PCR; in TCRdb, only in-frame clones are kept and a portion is missing. This repertoire shows under 150,000 clones, over 70% found once; its top ten account for more than 3%. This specimen comes from a study of blood T cell repertoires in COVID-19. The age range of participants was about 18 to 90 years, with residence in about two dozen US areas.

The chain is built from TRBV27 and TRBJ2-5, with 7 bases that match TRBD2. The sequencing input was PBMCs or T cells enriched from blood (not recorded which). The clonotype was recovered from a man aged 45 to 65 in a cohort exposed to, infected with or recovered from COVID-19 (not recorded which). The CDR3 spells CASKVGGPTQETQYF. The CDR3 DNA follows: TGTGCCAGCAAAGTGGGAGGGCCTACCCAAGAGACCCAGTACTTC.